Below are 24 T cell receptor beta chains sequenced from a single sample in a study of siplizumab effects on memory and regulatory T cells. Sequenced by immunoSEQ multiplex PCR; TCRdb stores in-frame clones only, minus some. The sample has 85,000 to 120,000 clones; approximately 90% are singletons. The material sequenced was CD4+ T cells sorted from blood. Every receptor here comes from a human donor in good health.

This clone was seen more than once but under ten times. The chain carries TRBV5-1 and TRBJ2-7, with D perhaps matching TRBD1 (6 bases). Per the germline V gene, CDR1 is SGHRS and CDR2 is YFSETQ. V was clipped by 4 bases and J by 6 bases, with 20 bases between them. The CDR3 has 15 amino acids. CDR3 protein: CASSPSGRGRGEQYF. Here the CDR3 DNA reads TGCGCCAGCAGCCCCTCCGGCAGGGGACGAGGCGAGCAGTACTTC. Using reference TRBV5-1 and TRBJ2-7 for the parts outside the CDR3, the full variable domain is KAGVTQTPRYLIKTRGQQVTLSCSPISGHRSVSWYQQTPGQGLQFLFEYFSETQRNKGNFPGRFSGRQFSNSRSEMNVSTLELGDSALYLCASSPSGRGRGEQYFGPGTRLTVT.

CDR3 sequence reads: CASRRPGQGAYEQYF. In DNA, the CDR3 is TGTGCCAGCAGAAGACCGGGACAGGGGGCTTACGAGCAGTACTTC. The chain joins TRBV28 to TRBJ2-7; 12 bases are shared with TRBD1. This CDR3 region has 15 residues. The germline V gene encodes CDR1 MDHEN and CDR2 SYDVKM. V shed 6 bases and J 4 bases; nucleotides not matched to a gene: 7.

The rearrangement joins TRBV30 to TRBJ2-1, with D maybe TRBD1 (5 bases). V gave up 0 bases and J gave up 8 bases, with 14 bases separating them. The CDR3 covers 14 residues. The germline CDR1 and CDR2 sequences are GTSNPN and SVGIG (reference sequence). CDR3 DNA: TGTGCCTGGAGTGTGCTAGAAAGACAGCATGAGCAGTTCTTC. This gives the protein CAWSVLERQHEQFF.

This sequence joins TRBV5-1 and TRBJ1-5, with TRBD1 as a possible D gene (6 bases). The length of the CDR3 is 15 residues. Trimming stripped 5 bases from V and 5 bases from J, with 17 bases between. Germline V lookup: CDR1 SGHRS, CDR2 YFSETQ. The CDR3, as DNA: TGCGCCAGCAGGTCCTCCTGGGGGGCGGATCAGCCCCAGCATTTT. Translating gives CASRSSWGADQPQHF.

The chain employs TRBV29-1 and TRBJ2-2, with TRBD2 identical over 10 bases. The CDR3 spans 17 residues. V lost 0 bases and J lost 2; bases outside the gene matches: 6. Germline V gene data show CDR1 as SQVTM and CDR2 as ANQGSEA. Here the CDR3 DNA reads TGCAGCGTTGAAGACCCCTCTAGCGGGAGTAACACCGGGGAGCTGTTTTTT. Its protein product is CSVEDPSSGSNTGELFF.

In DNA, the CDR3 is TGCGCCAGCAGCTTGGCCGGGTTTCGCGAGCAGTACTTC. This encodes CASSLAGFREQYF. This chain joins TRBV5-1 and TRBJ2-7; D uncertain. The ends were cut back, 0 bases at V and 6 bases at J, with 10 bases in the middle. Germline V gives CDR1 SGHRS, CDR2 YFSETQ. This CDR3 spans 13 amino acids.

The rearrangement joins TRBV11-2 to TRBJ2-7; a weak D match, TRBD1 (6 bases). The CDR3 consists of 14 residues. Germline loops: CDR1 SGHAT, CDR2 FQNNGV. V lost 5 bases and J lost 7, with 18 bases in between. DNA of the CDR3: TGTGCCAGCAGCCAACAGGGACCCTCGGGGGAGCAGTACTTC. Translated, it gives CASSQQGPSGEQYF.

J is TRBJ2-5 and V is TRBV20-1; the D is unclear. Germline lookup yields CDR1 DFQATT and CDR2 SNEGSKA (reference sequence). Trimming removed 5 bases from V and 5 bases from J, with 9 bases in between. CDR3 length equals 11 residues. CDR3 in amino acids: CSAQLSETQYF. The CDR3 nucleotides are TGCAGTGCTCAACTCTCGGAGACCCAGTACTTC.

V is TRBV29-1 and J is TRBJ1-5; no clear D gene. Germline-derived CDR1 and CDR2 are SQVTM and ANQGSEA. The CDR3 runs 15 residues. Trimming removed 3 bases at V and 11 bases at J, with 23 bases between. Here the CDR3 DNA reads TGCAGCGTTGACGAGGTCTCCCGCGGAATCAGGACCCAGCATTTT. Translating gives CSVDEVSRGIRTQHF.

The CDR3 reads CASSPPQGSKYF. CDR3 DNA sequence: TGTGCCAGCAGTCCCCCCCAGGGATCAAAGTACTTC. The chain combines TRBV6-6 with TRBJ2-7, with D possibly TRBD1 on 5 matching bases. Trimming stripped 5 bases from V and 11 bases from J, with 16 bases between. The CDR3 spans 12 residues. Germline V gene lookup returns CDR1 MNHNY and CDR2 SVGAGI (reference sequence).

The CDR3 loop is CAWMTGFTEAFF. CDR3 nucleotide sequence: TGTGCCTGGATGACAGGGTTCACTGAAGCTTTCTTT. This sequence joins TRBV30 and TRBJ1-1; 7 bases map to TRBD1. Per the germline V gene, CDR1 is GTSNPN and CDR2 is SVGIG (reference sequence). The CDR3 runs 12 residues. The J segment lost 4 bases and the V segment lost 4 bases, leaving 3 bases of the junction unmatched.

The chain combines TRBV29-1 with TRBJ1-1; unclear D gene. CDR3 length: 10 residues. The germline V gene encodes CDR1 SQVTM and CDR2 ANQGSEA. Trimming removed 7 bases from V and 1 base from J, with 4 bases in between. The chain's CDR3 is CSGGNTEAFF. CDR3 in DNA: TGCAGCGGGGGGAACACTGAAGCTTTCTTT.

The chain uses TRBV2 and TRBJ1-4, with D tentatively TRBD1 (5 bases). This CDR3 region has 16 residues. V shed 4 bases and J shed 0 bases, with 12 bases lying between them. Germline CDR1 SNHLY, CDR2 FYNNEI. The CDR3 loop reads CASSAGPGATNEKLFF. The CDR3 nucleotides are TGTGCCAGCAGTGCGGGCCCGGGGGCAACTAATGAAAAACTGTTTTTT.

The chain is built from TRBV5-4 and TRBJ2-4, with 11 bases identical to TRBD2. This CDR3 spans 15 amino acids. The germline CDR1 and CDR2 sequences are SGHNT and YYREEE (reference sequence). Losses at the gene ends were 4 bases for V and 3 bases for J; bases not matched to a gene: 3. CDR3 nucleotide sequence: TGTGCCAGCAGCCCCGGGACTAGCGGCAAAAACATTCAGTACTTC. Translating gives CASSPGTSGKNIQYF.

The chain has TRBV29-1 and TRBJ2-4; D is perhaps TRBD1 (6 bases). The CDR3 runs 14 residues. The ends were cut back, 4 bases at V and 6 bases at J, with 16 bases in the middle. Germline CDR1 is SQVTM and CDR2 is ANQGSEA. The CDR3 reads CSVGYTGIRNIQYF. The CDR3 DNA follows: TGCAGCGTTGGATATACAGGGATAAGAAACATTCAGTACTTC.

The chain couples TRBV9 to TRBJ2-1; 8 bases map to TRBD2. CDR1 is SGDLS, CDR2 YYNGEE, per germline. The CDR3 has 15 amino acids. The V gene end was trimmed by 3 bases and the J gene end by 9 bases; junction bases not matched to a gene: 11. CDR3 residues: CASSAQAGDRTEQFF. In DNA, the CDR3 is TGTGCCAGCAGCGCCCAAGCGGGAGATCGCACTGAGCAGTTCTTC.

The J gene is TRBJ1-5, the V gene TRBV7-9; the D is unclear. The CDR3 has 12 residues. V was trimmed by 1 base and J by 5 bases, leaving 3 bases between them. Germline-derived CDR1 and CDR2 are SEHNR and FQNEAQ (reference sequence). The CDR3 is CASSLEDQPQHF. The CDR3 coding sequence is TGTGCCAGCAGCTTAGAGGATCAGCCCCAGCATTTT.

This clone was observed a single time. The V and J genes are TRBV6-6 and TRBJ1-3; D remains ambiguous. Trimming removed 3 bases at V and 0 bases at J, with 12 bases between. The CDR3 sequence is 16 residues long. CDR1 is MNHNY, CDR2 SVGAGI, per germline (reference sequence). CDR3 nucleotide sequence: TGTGCCAGCAGTTATTCTGGCAAAAGCTCTGGAAACACCATATATTTT. It is translated as CASSYSGKSSGNTIYF.

V gene TRBV13 combines with J gene TRBJ1-2, with D uncertain. There are 14 residues in the CDR3. CDR1 is PRHDT, CDR2 FYEKMQ, per germline (reference sequence). V gave up 6 bases and J gave up 4 bases, with 15 bases separating them. This CDR3 is CASSSQIIPYGYTF. CDR3 in DNA: TGTGCCAGCAGTTCTCAAATCATCCCCTATGGCTACACCTTC. Full variable domain (remainder filled in from reference TRBV13 and TRBJ1-2): AAGVIQSPRHLIKEKRETATLKCYPIPRHDTVYWYQQGPGQDPQFLISFYEKMQSDKGSIPDRFSAQQFSDYHSELNMSSLELGDSALYFCASSSQIIPYGYTFGSGTRLTVV.

This chain connects TRBV7-6 to TRBJ1-1; tentatively, D is TRBD1 (5 bases). Germline-derived CDR1 and CDR2 are SGHVS and FNYEAQ. The ends were cut back, 1 base at V and 5 bases at J, with 8 bases in the middle. The CDR3 is 13 residues long. The CDR3 sequence is CASSLEAGTEAFF. CDR3 DNA: TGTGCCAGCAGCTTAGAGGCAGGGACTGAAGCTTTCTTT. The variable domain in full, with the rest retrieved from reference TRBV7-6 and TRBJ1-1, is GAGVSQSPRYKVTKRGQDVALRCDPISGHVSLYWYRQALGQGPEFLTYFNYEAQQDKSGLPNDRFSAERPEGSISTLTIQRTEQRDSAMYRCASSLEAGTEAFFGQGTRLTVV.

The chain links TRBV5-6 to TRBJ2-2; TRBD2 is a possible D gene (6 bases). The germline V and J ends were trimmed by 1 base and 4 bases, with 14 bases remaining between them. Germline CDR1 SGHDT, CDR2 YYEEEE. This CDR3 region has 16 residues. The CDR3 DNA is TGTGCCAGCAGCTTGCCTCCGCGGGGATTCACCGGGGAGCTGTTTTTT. Amino acid sequence: CASSLPPRGFTGELFF.

This clone has just one count. The genes are TRBV10-3 and TRBJ2-2, with D maybe TRBD1 (6 bases). Per germline, CDR1 ENHRY and CDR2 SYGVKD. The CDR3 length is 14 residues. V was clipped by 4 bases and J by 6 bases, with 12 bases between them. The CDR3, as DNA: TGTGCCATCAGTGGGGTACAGGGATCCGGGGAGCTGTTTTTT. Its translation is CAISGVQGSGELFF.

The chain recombines TRBV6-5 with TRBJ2-3; TRBD2 agrees at 9 bases. Looked up from germline, CDR1 is MNHEY and CDR2 is SVGAGI. The CDR3 totals 15 residues. Losses at the gene ends were 2 bases for V and 6 bases for J; bases not matched to a gene: 6. This CDR3 is CASSYAAGGPDTQYF. As DNA, the CDR3 is TGTGCCAGCAGTTACGCCGCGGGAGGGCCGGATACGCAGTATTTT.

The chain has TRBV6-1 and TRBJ1-2; D is unresolved. In germline, CDR1 is MNHNS, CDR2 SASEGT. The CDR3 length is 12 residues. V gave up 4 bases and J gave up 7 bases, with 10 bases separating them. Here the CDR3 reads CASSAQSRGYTF. CDR3 nucleotides: TGTGCCAGCAGTGCCCAAAGTCGTGGCTACACCTTC.